The 25 T cell receptor beta chains below come from one sample, sequenced in a study of Ad26.COV2.S vaccination and SARS-CoV-2 variants. Clones were sequenced by immunoSEQ multiplex PCR, and TCRdb holds only the in-frame ones, with some missing. The sample shows 410,000 or so clones, 75% to 95% of them seen only once. The treatment denotes: over 15 received Ad26.COV2.S at low or high dose, single or two shots; roughly five received placebo; per-sample allocation not given. At day 63 after the first vaccine or placebo injection, samples were drawn. The sample in question was peripheral blood, obtained in a trial of Ad26.COV2.S vaccine versus placebo. The receptors shown here come from a person aged 18-65 years who received the Ad26.COV2.S COVID-19 vaccine or a placebo.

Points on this clone: Other DNA sequences in the same sample also yield this CDR3. The chain combines TRBV9 with TRBJ2-7, with 12 bases fitting TRBD2. This CDR3 is 15 amino acids long. The ends lost 0 bases at V and 4 bases at J; junction bases unmatched: 2. Germline V gives CDR1 SGDLS, CDR2 YYNGEE. The CDR3 nucleotides read TGTGCCAGCAGCGTAGGCGGGACTAGCGGGTACGAGCAGTACTTC. Translation gives CASSVGGTSGYEQYF.

In DNA, the CDR3 is TGTGCCTGTCTAGGACAGGGGGCATATGGCACTGAAGCTTTCTTT. It encodes CACLGQGAYGTEAFF. V gene TRBV30 combines with J gene TRBJ1-1; TRBD1 matches 11 bases. This CDR3 has 15 amino acids. Trimming took 6 bases from V and 4 from J; bases not matched to a gene: 10. Germline CDR1 and CDR2: GTSNPN and SVGIG (reference sequence).

The chain uses TRBV25-1 and TRBJ1-6; D call uncertain. Germline-derived CDR1 and CDR2 are MGHDK and SYGVNS. The CDR3 runs 14 residues. The V end lost 1 base, the J end lost 5 bases, and 6 bases lay between the germline ends. CDR3 sequence reads: CASSEFGDNSPLHF. For the CDR3, the DNA is TGTGCCAGCAGTGAATTTGGAGATAATTCACCCCTCCACTTT.

CDR3 sequence (DNA): TGTGCCAGCAGTTTAATCACCGGGACCCCACAAGAGACCCAGTACTTC. It codes for CASSLITGTPQETQYF. The rearrangement links TRBV7-2 to TRBJ2-5, with D perhaps assigned TRBD1 or TRBD2 (5 bases each). Germline CDR1 and CDR2: SGHTA and FQGNSA. The CDR3 consists of 16 residues. The ends were cut back, 6 bases at V and 2 bases at J, with 19 bases in the middle.

CDR3 residues: CASSLWDRGETQYF. CDR3 bases: TGTGCCAGCAGCTTATGGGACAGGGGGGAGACCCAGTACTTC. The chain carries TRBV7-2 and TRBJ2-5; 11 bases are a match to TRBD1. Unmatched junction bases numbered 1, after V lost 2 bases and J lost 5 bases. The germline V gene encodes CDR1 SGHTA and CDR2 FQGNSA. This CDR3 contains 14 residues. Combining the CDR3 with reference TRBV7-2 and TRBJ2-5 gives the whole variable domain GAGVSQSPSNKVTEKGKDVELRCDPISGHTALYWYRQSLGQGLEFLIYFQGNSAPDKSGLPSDRFSAERTGGSVSTLTIQRTQQEDSAVYLCASSLWDRGETQYFGPGTRLLVL.

This clone appeared once. This CDR3 is CASSQGVEQFF. In DNA, the CDR3 is TGTGCCAGCAGCCAAGGGGTAGAGCAGTTCTTC. The chain joins TRBV4-2 to TRBJ2-1; D is unresolved. Trimming removed 1 base from V and 10 bases from J, with 5 bases in between. The germline V gene has CDR1 LGHNA and CDR2 YNFKEQ. CDR3 length: 11 amino acids.

This chain uses TRBV28 with TRBJ1-6; D not certain. Germline-derived CDR1 and CDR2 are MDHEN and SYDVKM. This CDR3 has 12 amino acids. The ends were cut back, 7 bases at V and 5 bases at J, with 6 bases in the middle. As DNA, the CDR3 is TGTGCCAGCACATGGAATAATTCACCCCTCCACTTT. Its protein product is CASTWNNSPLHF.

This sequence joins TRBV3-1 (or the pseudogene TRBV3-2) and TRBJ2-5; no clear D. V lost 3 bases and J 1 base, leaving 15 bases between the germline ends. This CDR3 has 16 residues. CDR1 and CDR2 (germline): LGHDT, YNNKEL (reference sequence). CDR3 sequence: CASSQSESASQETQYF. Written as DNA, the CDR3 is TGTGCCAGCAGCCAGAGCGAAAGCGCCTCCCAAGAGACCCAGTACTTC.

The gene calls are TRBV12-3 or TRBV12-4 and TRBJ2-2, with D unresolved. V was clipped by 4 bases and J by 3 bases, with 6 bases between them. CDR3 length equals 13 residues. The CDR3 reads CASSSVDTGELFF. The CDR3 nucleotides are TGTGCCAGCAGTTCAGTGGACACCGGGGAGCTGTTTTTT.

This chain uses TRBV15 with TRBJ2-1; 8 bases map to TRBD1. The V gene end was trimmed by 2 bases and the J gene end by 6 bases; junction bases not matched to a gene: 9. From germline, CDR1 is LNHNV and CDR2 YYDKDF (reference sequence). The CDR3 totals 16 residues. CDR3 sequence reads: CATSRPGQGRGNEQFF. In DNA, the CDR3 is TGTGCCACCAGCAGACCCGGACAGGGAAGGGGCAATGAGCAGTTCTTC.

The V call is TRBV10-3, the J call TRBJ2-7; 12 bases match TRBD2. Germline CDR1 reads ENHRY; CDR2 reads SYGVKD. CDR3 length: 16 amino acids. V gave up 3 bases and J gave up 6 bases; unmatched junction bases: 9. As DNA, the CDR3 is TGTGCCATCAGTGACTGGACTAGCGGGACTGCTGGCGAGCAGTACTTC. Encoded protein: CAISDWTSGTAGEQYF.

The chain couples TRBV19 to TRBJ2-2; TRBD2 aligns across 8 bases. Looked up from germline, CDR1 is LNHDA and CDR2 is SQIVND (reference sequence). This CDR3 has 13 amino acids. V dropped 5 bases and J dropped 13; count of bases not matched to a gene: 9. The CDR3 DNA sequence: TGTGCCAGTAGTTCGTCCCGGGGGGGACGGCTGTTTTTT. Residues: CASSSSRGGRLFF.

The CDR3 loop is CSSGRTDTQYF. The CDR3 DNA reads TGTAGCTCAGGTCGCACAGATACGCAGTATTTT. V gene TRBV7-9 combines with J gene TRBJ2-3, with D hard to call. In germline, CDR1 is SEHNR, CDR2 FQNEAQ (reference sequence). This CDR3 region has 11 residues. Complete variable domain (other parts from reference TRBV7-9 and TRBJ2-3): DTGVSQNPRHKITKRGQNVTFRCDPISEHNRLYWYRQTLGQGPEFLTYFQNEAQLEKSRLLSDRFSAERPKGSFSTLEIQRTEQGDSAMYLCSSGRTDTQYFGPGTRLTVL.

The chain couples TRBV6-5 to TRBJ2-5, with D possibly matching TRBD1 (6 bases). Germline V lookup: CDR1 MNHEY, CDR2 SVGAGI. This CDR3 is built from 15 residues. V lost 1 base to trimming and J lost 2 bases, with 11 bases between them. CDR3 amino acids: CASSYFGTTQETQYF. CDR3 sequence (DNA): TGTGCCAGCAGTTACTTCGGGACAACTCAAGAGACCCAGTACTTC.

The CDR3 reads CASSYQGGYEQYF. CDR3 DNA: TGTGCCAGCAGTTACCAGGGAGGATACGAGCAGTACTTC. The rearrangement links TRBV6-6 to TRBJ2-7; possible D gene TRBD2, 6 bases. Germline V gene sequence: CDR1 MNHNY, CDR2 SVGAGI (reference sequence). The CDR3 is 13 amino acids. Trimming took off 2 bases at V and 4 bases at J, with 9 bases between the two ends.

This chain joins TRBV5-1 and TRBJ1-4; possible D gene TRBD1, 6 bases. This CDR3 contains 16 residues. V was clipped by 0 bases and J by 7 bases, with 16 bases between them. Germline CDR1 and CDR2: SGHRS and YFSETQ. DNA of the CDR3: TGCGCCAGCAGCTTGGAGGGGGGCCGGGCGGTTGAAAAACTGTTTTTT. The encoded protein is CASSLEGGRAVEKLFF.

This chain links TRBV15 with TRBJ1-5; D may be TRBD1 (5 bases). From germline, CDR1 is LNHNV and CDR2 YYDKDF (reference sequence). V lost 1 base to trimming and J lost 7 bases, with 17 bases between them. This CDR3 contains 16 residues. DNA of the CDR3: TGTGCCACCAGCAGAGGCAACTCAGGGATCCGCCAGCCCCAGCATTTT. This codes for CATSRGNSGIRQPQHF. Drawing the rest from reference TRBV15 and TRBJ1-5, the complete variable domain is DAMVIQNPRYQVTQFGKPVTLSCSQTLNHNVMYWYQQKSSQAPKLLFHYYDKDFNNEADTPDNFQSRRPNTSFCFLDIRSPGLGDTAMYLCATSRGNSGIRQPQHFGDGTRLSIL.

V and J are TRBV5-1 and TRBJ2-3; D could derive from TRBD1 or TRBD2 (5 bases each). Trimming shortened V by 6 bases and J by 4 bases, and 15 bases separated the two germline ends. Germline-derived CDR1 and CDR2 are SGHRS and YFSETQ. The CDR3 length is 14 residues. CDR3 nucleotide sequence: TGCGCCAGCACCGGGACGGCCAACGCAGATACGCAGTATTTT. Translating gives CASTGTANADTQYF. The variable domain in full, completed from reference TRBV5-1 and TRBJ2-3, reads KAGVTQTPRYLIKTRGQQVTLSCSPISGHRSVSWYQQTPGQGLQFLFEYFSETQRNKGNFPGRFSGRQFSNSRSEMNVSTLELGDSALYLCASTGTANADTQYFGPGTRLTVL.

The V call is TRBV7-6, the J call TRBJ2-3; D is unclear. V shed 3 bases and J shed 0 bases, with 10 bases lying between them. The CDR3 is 15 amino acids. Germline V gene sequence: CDR1 SGHVS, CDR2 FNYEAQ. The chain's CDR3 is CASSFESASTDTQYF. In DNA, the CDR3 is TGTGCCAGCAGCTTCGAGTCGGCTAGCACAGATACGCAGTATTTT.

This chain uses TRBV27 with TRBJ2-1; 10 nucleotides match TRBD2. With 7 bases clipped from V and 8 bases from J, the junction kept 8 bases outside the gene matches. This CDR3 has 14 residues. The germline gives CDR1 MNHEY, CDR2 SMNVEV (reference sequence). The CDR3 loop reads CASTLLAGRHEQFF. As DNA, the CDR3 is TGTGCCAGCACCTTACTAGCGGGAAGGCATGAGCAGTTCTTC.

This chain uses TRBV19 with TRBJ1-2; no firm D call. Germline CDR1 is LNHDA and CDR2 is SQIVND (reference sequence). This CDR3 spans 13 amino acids. Trimming took off 6 bases at V and 4 bases at J, with 12 bases between the two ends. CDR3 sequence: CASRSVGIYGYTF. CDR3 sequence (DNA): TGTGCCAGTAGATCGGTAGGGATCTATGGCTACACCTTC.

The CDR3 coding sequence is TGTGCCAGCAGCTTAGACCAAGCAGCGGGGGGTAGTGAGCAGTTCTTC. This sequence encodes CASSLDQAAGGSEQFF. V and J are TRBV11-3 and TRBJ2-1; 9 bases match TRBD2. The V segment lost 0 bases and the J segment 9 bases; nucleotides outside the gene matches: 9. The germline V gene encodes CDR1 SGHNT and CDR2 YENEEA. CDR3 length equals 16 residues.

This chain uses TRBV11-2 with TRBJ2-1, with D perhaps matching TRBD1 (6 bases). This CDR3 has 15 amino acids. V lost 6 bases and J 3 bases, leaving 15 bases between the germline ends. CDR1 is SGHAT and CDR2 is FQNNGV in the germline V gene. This CDR3 reads CASRAMTGHYNEQFF. The DNA of the CDR3 is TGTGCCAGCAGAGCCATGACAGGCCACTACAATGAGCAGTTCTTC.

The CDR3 DNA follows: TGTGCCAGCAGCCAATGGGACAGGGGGTACGAGCAGTACTTC. This translates into CASSQWDRGYEQYF. The rearrangement uses TRBV5-4 and TRBJ2-7; TRBD1 agrees at 11 bases. Germline-derived CDR1 and CDR2 are SGHNT and YYREEE (reference sequence). Germline trimming cut 4 bases from V and 4 bases from J; bases unmatched to any gene: 4. This CDR3 is 14 amino acids long.

The chain joins TRBV7-9 to TRBJ2-2, with TRBD2 as a possible D gene (5 bases). The germline V and J ends were trimmed by 1 base and 3 bases, with 9 bases remaining between them. The CDR3 loop spans 15 amino acids. Germline values: CDR1 SEHNR, CDR2 FQNEAQ (reference sequence). CDR3 sequence: CASSLVDGDTGELFF. For the CDR3, the DNA is TGTGCCAGCAGCTTAGTTGACGGGGACACCGGGGAGCTGTTTTTT.